This TCR beta chain emerged from a study of T cell repertoires in cytomegalovirus infection. Study-level background: Selection of CMV epitopes for the study included recently identified HLA-C-restricted and well-studied HLA-B-restricted ones. Public signatures in TCR beta pointed to CMV infection and matching HLA type. The study, taken as a whole, reports: The ex vivo response was dominated by HLA-C-restricted CMV-specific TCR beta clonotypes. Public TCR beta family frequency separated CMV-and-HLA carriers, including in an independent cohort.

Via MiXCR, TCRdb re-called the reads, giving one row per CDR3 protein. The sample records approximately 110,000 distinct CDR3 sequences, roughly 39% being singletons. There are 13 residues in the CDR3. V dropped 5 bases and J dropped 0 bases, with 2 bases sitting between them. Germline lookup yields CDR1 SGHAT and CDR2 FQDESV (reference sequence). In its sample, this clonotype was seen a few times. Antigen unknown. This receptor was taken from a human donor in good health (CMV status not recorded). Some clones in this sample may be carry-over from other donors' samples. The V gene is TRBV11-1, the J gene TRBJ1-6, with D unclear. Sequenced material: CD8+ T cells from cultured PBMCs, taken from culture after CMV antigen stimulation. The CDR3 loop reads CASSISYNSPLHF. Here the CDR3 DNA reads TGTGCCAGCAGCATCTCCTATAATTCACCCCTCCACTTT.